This T cell receptor beta chain was sequenced in a study of cytomegalovirus exposure and HLA in healthy donors. Vbeta (60) and Jbeta (13) primers were used in the PCR. Assay used: immunoSEQ multiplex PCR; TCRdb lists only in-frame clones, some missing. The data show about 180,000 clones, around 80% seen once. V trimming: 7 bases; J trimming: 7 bases; junction bases outside the gene matches: 10. There are 15 residues in the CDR3. Germline assignment: CDR1 MNHNS and CDR2 SASEGT. The source of this sequence is a man aged 40-49 years in good health and CMV-seronegative. J is TRBJ1-2 and V is TRBV6-1; 12 bases line up with TRBD1. Sequenced input: PBMCs. The CDR3 DNA reads as TGTGCCAGCATTCCCCCGGGACAGGGGGCCATTGGCTACACCTTC. Translation: CASIPPGQGAIGYTF.